This T cell receptor beta chain originates from a study of blood T cell repertoires in COVID-19. Overall study context: COVID-19 samples from acute and convalescent phases originated in the United States, Italy and Spain. The analysed material was cDNA or gDNA that came from T cells, B-cell-depleted T cells, or PBMCs.

Original data processing: Quantification of nucleated cells was approximated via reference gene primer amplification. Clones were sequenced by immunoSEQ multiplex PCR, and TCRdb holds only the in-frame ones, with some missing. V, J and clone size reflect that table, while D and trimming were determined from the DNA. The sample includes about 62,000 clones, around 74% of them seen just once. CDR1 and CDR2 (germline): KGHDR, SFDVKD. V trimming: 4 bases; J trimming: 5 bases; junction bases outside the gene matches: 5. The CDR3 has 16 amino acids. V and J are TRBV24-1 and TRBJ2-5; 14 bases are shared with TRBD2. Material for sequencing was peripheral blood. This TCR was sampled from a woman between 50 and 59 years old with active or convalescent COVID-19. Written as DNA, the CDR3 is TGTGCCACCAGTGACCGTCGGACTAGCGGGAGGGAGACCCAGTACTTC. The encoded protein is CATSDRRTSGRETQYF.